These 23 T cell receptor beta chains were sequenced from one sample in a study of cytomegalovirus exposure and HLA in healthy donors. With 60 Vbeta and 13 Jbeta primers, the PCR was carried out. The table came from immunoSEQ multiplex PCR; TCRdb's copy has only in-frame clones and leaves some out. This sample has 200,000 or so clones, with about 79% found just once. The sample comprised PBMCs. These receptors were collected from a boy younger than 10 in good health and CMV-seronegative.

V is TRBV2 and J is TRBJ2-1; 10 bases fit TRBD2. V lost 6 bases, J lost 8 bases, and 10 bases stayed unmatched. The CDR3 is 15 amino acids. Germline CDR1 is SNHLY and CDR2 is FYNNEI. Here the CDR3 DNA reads TGTGCCAGCAGCGACTTAGCGGGGGGTCTTGATGAGCAGTTCTTC. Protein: CASSDLAGGLDEQFF.

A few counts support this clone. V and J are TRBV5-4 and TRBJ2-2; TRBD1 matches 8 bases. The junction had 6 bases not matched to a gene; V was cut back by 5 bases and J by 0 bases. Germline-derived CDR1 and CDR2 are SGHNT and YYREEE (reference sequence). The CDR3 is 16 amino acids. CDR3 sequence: CASSSTGATNTGELFF. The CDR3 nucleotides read TGTGCCAGCAGTTCGACAGGGGCGACGAACACCGGGGAGCTGTTTTTT.

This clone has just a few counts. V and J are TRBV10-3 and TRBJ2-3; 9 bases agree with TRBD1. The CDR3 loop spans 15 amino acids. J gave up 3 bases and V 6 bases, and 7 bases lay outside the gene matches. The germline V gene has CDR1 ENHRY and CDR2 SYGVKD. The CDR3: CAISRTGEGTDTQYF. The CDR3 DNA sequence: TGTGCCATCAGCCGGACAGGGGAAGGGACAGATACGCAGTATTTT.

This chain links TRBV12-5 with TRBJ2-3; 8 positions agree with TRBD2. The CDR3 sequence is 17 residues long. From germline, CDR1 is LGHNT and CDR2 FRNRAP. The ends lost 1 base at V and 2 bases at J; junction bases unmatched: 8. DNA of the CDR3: TGTGCTAGTGGTTTGGGCCTCCGGCGGGGGGTCACAGATACGCAGTATTTT. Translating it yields CASGLGLRRGVTDTQYF.

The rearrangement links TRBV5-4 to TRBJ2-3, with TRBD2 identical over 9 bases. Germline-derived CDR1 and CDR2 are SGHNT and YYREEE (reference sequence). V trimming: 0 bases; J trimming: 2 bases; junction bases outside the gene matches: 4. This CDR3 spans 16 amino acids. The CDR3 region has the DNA TGTGCCAGCAGCTTGGACGGGACTAGCCCCACAGATACGCAGTATTTT. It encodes CASSLDGTSPTDTQYF.

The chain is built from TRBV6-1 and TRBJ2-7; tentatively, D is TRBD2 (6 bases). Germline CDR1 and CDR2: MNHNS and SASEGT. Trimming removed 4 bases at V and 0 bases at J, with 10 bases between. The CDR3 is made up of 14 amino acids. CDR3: CASSGAGSSYEQYF. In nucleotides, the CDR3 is TGTGCCAGCAGTGGGGCGGGGAGCTCCTACGAGCAGTACTTC.

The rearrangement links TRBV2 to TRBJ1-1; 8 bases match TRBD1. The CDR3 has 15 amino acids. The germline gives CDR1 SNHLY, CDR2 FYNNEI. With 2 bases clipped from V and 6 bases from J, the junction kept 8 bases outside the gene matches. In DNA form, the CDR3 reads TGTGCCAGCAGTGAACAGGGGGCAGGTTTCTCTGAAGCTTTCTTT. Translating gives CASSEQGAGFSEAFF.

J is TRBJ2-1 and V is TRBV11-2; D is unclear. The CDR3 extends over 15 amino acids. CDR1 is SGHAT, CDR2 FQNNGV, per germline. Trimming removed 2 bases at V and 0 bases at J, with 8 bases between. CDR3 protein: CASSLISSSYNEQFF. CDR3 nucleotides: TGTGCCAGCAGCTTAATAAGTAGCTCCTACAATGAGCAGTTCTTC.

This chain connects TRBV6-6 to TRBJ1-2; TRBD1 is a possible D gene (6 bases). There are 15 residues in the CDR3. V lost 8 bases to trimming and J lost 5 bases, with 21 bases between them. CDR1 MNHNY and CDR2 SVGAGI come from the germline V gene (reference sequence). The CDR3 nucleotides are TGTGCCAGCTGTTTAACCGTGGGGGACACGTATGGCTACACCTTC. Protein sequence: CASCLTVGDTYGYTF.

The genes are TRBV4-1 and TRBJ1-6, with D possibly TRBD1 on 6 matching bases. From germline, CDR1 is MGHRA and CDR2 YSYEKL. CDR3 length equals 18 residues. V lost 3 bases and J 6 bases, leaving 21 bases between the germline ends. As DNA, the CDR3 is TGCGCCAGCAGCCACGGACGGTTTCTGGGGGCCCTTAATTCACCCCTCCACTTT. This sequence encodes CASSHGRFLGALNSPLHF.

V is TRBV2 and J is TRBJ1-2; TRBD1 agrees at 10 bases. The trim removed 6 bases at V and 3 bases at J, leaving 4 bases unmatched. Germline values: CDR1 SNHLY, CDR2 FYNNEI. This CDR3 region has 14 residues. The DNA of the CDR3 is TGTGCCAGCAGCAGACAGGGGGCAGACTATGGCTACACCTTC. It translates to CASSRQGADYGYTF.

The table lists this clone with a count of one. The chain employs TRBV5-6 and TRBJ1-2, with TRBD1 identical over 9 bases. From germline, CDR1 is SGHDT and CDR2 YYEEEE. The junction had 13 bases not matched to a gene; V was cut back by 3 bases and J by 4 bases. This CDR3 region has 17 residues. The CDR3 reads CASSSGTGTPSGYGYTF. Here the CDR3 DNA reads TGTGCCAGCAGCTCCGGGACAGGGACCCCCTCGGGCTATGGCTACACCTTC.

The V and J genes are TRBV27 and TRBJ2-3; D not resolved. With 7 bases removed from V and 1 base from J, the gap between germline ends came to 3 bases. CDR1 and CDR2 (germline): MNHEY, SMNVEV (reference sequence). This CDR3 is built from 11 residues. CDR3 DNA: TGTGCCAGCACCGGCACAGATACGCAGTATTTT. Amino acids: CASTGTDTQYF.

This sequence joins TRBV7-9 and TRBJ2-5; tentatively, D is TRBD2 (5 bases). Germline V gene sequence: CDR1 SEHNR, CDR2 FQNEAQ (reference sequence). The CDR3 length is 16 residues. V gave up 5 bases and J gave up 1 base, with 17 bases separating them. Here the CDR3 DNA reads TGTGCCAGCAGCCCCGACTACGAAGCGCCCCAAGAGACCCAGTACTTC. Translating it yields CASSPDYEAPQETQYF.

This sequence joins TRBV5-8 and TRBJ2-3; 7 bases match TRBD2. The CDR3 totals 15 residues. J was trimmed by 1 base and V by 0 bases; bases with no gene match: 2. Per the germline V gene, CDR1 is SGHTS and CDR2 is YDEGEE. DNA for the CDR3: TGTGCCAGCAGCTTGGCCGCGGGGGGCACAGATACGCAGTATTTT. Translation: CASSLAAGGTDTQYF.

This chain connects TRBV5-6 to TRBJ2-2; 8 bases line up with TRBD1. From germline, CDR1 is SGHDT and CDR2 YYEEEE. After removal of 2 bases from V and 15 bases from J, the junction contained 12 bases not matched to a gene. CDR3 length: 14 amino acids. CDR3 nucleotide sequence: TGTGCCAGCAGCTTAAGGGGGACAGGAGCGTTGGTGTTTTTT. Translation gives CASSLRGTGALVFF. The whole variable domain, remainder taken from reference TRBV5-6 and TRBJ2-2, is DAGVTQSPTHLIKTRGQQVTLRCSPKSGHDTVSWYQQALGQGPQFIFQYYEEEERQRGNFPDRFSGHQFPNYSSELNVNALLLGDSALYLCASSLRGTGALVFFGEGSRLTVL.

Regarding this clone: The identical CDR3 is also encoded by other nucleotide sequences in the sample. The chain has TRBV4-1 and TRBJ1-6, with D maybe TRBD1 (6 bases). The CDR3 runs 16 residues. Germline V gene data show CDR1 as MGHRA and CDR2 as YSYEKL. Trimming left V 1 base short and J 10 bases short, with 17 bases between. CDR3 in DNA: TGCGCCAGCAGCCAAGTATCCAGGGGACTAAGCTCACCCCTCCACTTT. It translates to CASSQVSRGLSSPLHF.

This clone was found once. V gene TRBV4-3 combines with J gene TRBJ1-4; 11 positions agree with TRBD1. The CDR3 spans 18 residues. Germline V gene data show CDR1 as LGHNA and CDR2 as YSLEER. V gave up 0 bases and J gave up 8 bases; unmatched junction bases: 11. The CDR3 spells CASSQDPWTGGGGEKLFF. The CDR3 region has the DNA TGCGCCAGCAGCCAAGACCCTTGGACAGGGGGCGGGGGGGAAAAACTGTTTTTT.

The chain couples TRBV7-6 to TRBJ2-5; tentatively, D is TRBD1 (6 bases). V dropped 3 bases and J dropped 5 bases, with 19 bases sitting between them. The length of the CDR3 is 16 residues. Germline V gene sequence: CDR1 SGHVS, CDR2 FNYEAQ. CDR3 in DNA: TGTGCCAGCAGCTTTTCCCTCCAGGGGATAGGGGAGACCCAGTACTTC. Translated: CASSFSLQGIGETQYF.

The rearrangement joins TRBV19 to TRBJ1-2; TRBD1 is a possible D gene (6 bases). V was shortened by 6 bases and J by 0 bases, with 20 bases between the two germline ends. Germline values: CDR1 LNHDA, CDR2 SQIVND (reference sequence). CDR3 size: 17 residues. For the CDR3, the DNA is TGTGCCAGTAGATCCCTAGATCTCAGGGGAGCTAACTATGGCTACACCTTC. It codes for CASRSLDLRGANYGYTF.

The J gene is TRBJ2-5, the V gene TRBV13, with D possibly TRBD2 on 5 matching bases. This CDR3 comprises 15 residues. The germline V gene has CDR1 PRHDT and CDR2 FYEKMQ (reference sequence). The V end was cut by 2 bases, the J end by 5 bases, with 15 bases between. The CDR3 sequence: CASSLTRAAGETQYF. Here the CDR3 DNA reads TGTGCCAGCAGCTTAACGAGGGCGGCCGGGGAGACCCAGTACTTC.

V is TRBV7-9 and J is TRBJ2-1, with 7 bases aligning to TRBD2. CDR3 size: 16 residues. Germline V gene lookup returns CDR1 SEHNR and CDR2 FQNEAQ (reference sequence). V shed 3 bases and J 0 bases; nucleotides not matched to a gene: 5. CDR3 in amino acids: CASSFVSGVSYNEQFF. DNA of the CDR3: TGTGCCAGCAGCTTCGTAAGCGGGGTCTCCTACAATGAGCAGTTCTTC.

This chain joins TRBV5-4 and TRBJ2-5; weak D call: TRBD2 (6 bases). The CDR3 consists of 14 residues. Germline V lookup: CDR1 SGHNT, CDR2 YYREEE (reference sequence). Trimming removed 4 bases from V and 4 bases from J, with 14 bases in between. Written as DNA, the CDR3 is TGTGCCAGCAGCGGGACTTCCCATGTAGAGACCCAGTACTTC. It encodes CASSGTSHVETQYF.